The 20 T cell receptor beta chains given below trace back to one sample, sequenced in a study of T cells in Graves' hyperthyroidism and ophthalmopathy. Using RNA transcripts as the source, TCR beta CDR3 regions were amplified. First-round RT-PCR with HTBI primers amplified the TCR CDR3 region. Each CDR3 protein gets one entry after TCRdb re-called the multiplex PCR reads with MiXCR. The sample includes about 840,000 distinct CDR3 sequences, about two fifths of them seen just once. Sequenced sample: blood. The receptor set was obtained from a man in his late teens or twenties with Graves' hyperthyroidism.

This chain uses TRBV7-2 with TRBJ1-2; D gene ambiguous. V gave up 5 bases and J gave up 8 bases, with 15 bases separating them. Germline CDR1 is SGHTA and CDR2 is FQGNSA. This CDR3 is 13 amino acids long. In DNA form, the CDR3 reads TGTGCCAGCAGCCAAGAAACCCCGTCGGGCTACACCTTC. Translated: CASSQETPSGYTF.

CDR3 loop: CSASSGHTEAFF. CDR3 bases: TGCAGTGCTAGCTCCGGGCACACTGAAGCTTTCTTT. V usage is TRBV20-1 and J usage is TRBJ1-1; D is unclear. Trimming pared 3 bases from V and 3 bases from J, leaving 8 bases between. CDR1 and CDR2 (germline): DFQATT, SNEGSKA (reference sequence). This CDR3 region has 12 residues.

V usage is TRBV7-2 and J usage is TRBJ2-2; TRBD1 agrees at 7 bases. The CDR3 spans 16 residues. Germline CDR1 is SGHTA and CDR2 is FQGNSA. The V and J ends lost 5 bases and 7 bases, in that order; junction bases with no gene match: 13. The CDR3 DNA follows: TGTGCCAGCAGCCAAGTGCCTACAGGGGCCATCGGGGAGCTGTTTTTT. Its protein is CASSQVPTGAIGELFF.

This clonotype was detected many times. The CDR3 bases are TGTGCCAGCAGCGTAGAAACAGGAGAAGCTTTCTTT. Its translation is CASSVETGEAFF. The gene calls are TRBV9 and TRBJ1-1, with a weak D call TRBD1 (5 bases). Trimming shortened V by 0 bases and J by 8 bases, and 8 bases separated the two germline ends. CDR3 length equals 12 residues. Germline V gene lookup returns CDR1 SGDLS and CDR2 YYNGEE.

The J gene is TRBJ1-5, the V gene TRBV5-1; D gene uncertain. Germline CDR1 and CDR2: SGHRS and YFSETQ. This CDR3 spans 13 amino acids. V was cut by 0 bases and J by 5 bases, with 6 bases left in between. CDR3 bases: TGCGCCAGCAGCTTGGATGCCGATCAGCCCCAGCATTTT. Translated: CASSLDADQPQHF.

The chain joins TRBV4-3 to TRBJ1-2; D possibly corresponds to TRBD1 (5 bases). Germline loops: CDR1 LGHNA, CDR2 YSLEER. This CDR3 comprises 14 residues. V lost 1 base and J lost 8, with 14 bases in between. The CDR3 DNA reads TGCGCCAGCAGCCAAGTGAGTCAGGGAGACGGCTACACCTTC. Amino acids: CASSQVSQGDGYTF.

This clonotype was picked up many times. V and J are TRBV5-1 and TRBJ1-1; 7 positions agree with TRBD1. Germline CDR1 reads SGHRS; CDR2 reads YFSETQ. The CDR3 spans 13 residues. The trim removed 0 bases at V and 7 bases at J, leaving 3 bases unmatched. The CDR3 loop reads CASSLARDSEAFF. CDR3 in DNA: TGCGCCAGCAGCTTGGCGCGGGACAGTGAAGCTTTCTTT.

The chain couples TRBV29-1 to TRBJ2-5, with D possibly TRBD2 on 5 matching bases. The CDR3 totals 12 residues. Germline V gene data show CDR1 as SQVTM and CDR2 as ANQGSEA. Trimming cost V 8 bases and J 2 bases, with 12 bases left between them. The CDR3 DNA reads TGCAGCTTAGGACTGGGACAAGAGACCCAGTACTTC. Protein product: CSLGLGQETQYF.

This clonotype turned up a few times. The chain combines TRBV7-2 with TRBJ2-7; D assignment may be TRBD1 or TRBD2 (5 bases each). Germline V gives CDR1 SGHTA, CDR2 FQGNSA. V lost 4 bases and J 2 bases, leaving 12 bases between the germline ends. This CDR3 region has 14 residues. This CDR3 is CASSWDGETYEQYF. As DNA, the CDR3 is TGTGCCAGCAGCTGGGACGGGGAAACCTACGAGCAGTACTTC. Supplemented by reference TRBV7-2 and TRBJ2-7, the full variable domain reads GAGVSQSPSNKVTEKGKDVELRCDPISGHTALYWYRQSLGQGLEFLIYFQGNSAPDKSGLPSDRFSAERTGGSVSTLTIQRTQQEDSAVYLCASSWDGETYEQYFGPGTRLTVT.

This clonotype appeared many times. The genes are TRBV20-1 and TRBJ2-7, with D tentatively TRBD2 (5 bases). The germline V gene has CDR1 DFQATT and CDR2 SNEGSKA (reference sequence). The CDR3 spans 11 residues. V was trimmed by 7 bases and J by 7 bases, leaving 14 bases between them. The CDR3 spells CSVLLGTEQYF. The CDR3 DNA follows: TGCAGTGTATTACTAGGCACGGAGCAGTACTTC.

The J gene is TRBJ2-1, the V gene TRBV2; 7 bases align to TRBD2. CDR1 SNHLY and CDR2 FYNNEI come from the germline V gene. The J segment lost 2 bases and the V segment lost 8 bases, leaving 3 bases of the junction unmatched. CDR3 length equals 13 residues. CDR3 amino acids: CASGRGTYNEQFF. CDR3 nucleotides: TGTGCCAGCGGGAGGGGTACCTACAATGAGCAGTTCTTC.

Comment on this clonotype: At one boundary the junction diverges from the germline segment, which might be a read error. The chain employs TRBV9 and TRBJ2-5; D gene unclear. CDR1 SGDLS and CDR2 YYNGEE come from the germline V gene. The length of the CDR3 is 14 residues. The CDR3 DNA follows: TGTGCCGGCAGCGTAGGGCCCTTCCAAGAGACCCAGTACTTC. Its translation: CAGSVGPFQETQYF. The full variable domain, its missing parts supplied by reference TRBV9 and TRBJ2-5, is DSGVTQTPKHLITATGQRVTLRCSPRSGDLSVYWYQQSLDQGLQFLIQYYNGEERAKGNILERFSAQQFPDLHSELNLSSLELGDSALYFCAGSVGPFQETQYFGPGTRLLVL.

This chain uses TRBV10-3 with TRBJ2-7; D not resolved. The germline V and J ends were trimmed by 4 bases and 7 bases, with 17 bases remaining between them. Germline V gene sequence: CDR1 ENHRY, CDR2 SYGVKD. CDR3 length: 14 residues. CDR3 DNA: TGTGCCATCAGTGTTGACGTAAACACCGGGGAGCAGTACTTC. Its translation is CAISVDVNTGEQYF.

J is TRBJ1-5 and V is TRBV7-2; D ambiguous. CDR1 is SGHTA, CDR2 FQGNSA, per germline. V shed 2 bases and J shed 2 bases, with 10 bases lying between them. This CDR3 has 15 amino acids. CDR3 DNA sequence: TGTGCCAGCAGCTTAAATTTAGCAGGCAATCAGCCCCAGCATTTT. Protein: CASSLNLAGNQPQHF.

The genes are TRBV29-1 and TRBJ2-7; tentatively, D is TRBD1 (6 bases). CDR1 and CDR2 (germline): SQVTM, ANQGSEA. This CDR3 spans 11 amino acids. Trimming removed 8 bases from V and 7 bases from J, with 15 bases in between. CDR3 amino acids: CSFVGAGEQYF. In DNA, the CDR3 is TGCAGCTTCGTGGGGGCAGGAGAGCAGTACTTC.

This clonotype was seen ten or more times. The chain carries TRBV5-1 and TRBJ1-1; D gene unclear. V lost 1 base, J lost 4 bases, and 14 bases lay in between. The CDR3 is 15 residues long. Germline loops: CDR1 SGHRS, CDR2 YFSETQ. This CDR3 is CASSLRTAGGTEAFF. In DNA form, the CDR3 reads TGCGCCAGCAGCTTGAGGACCGCAGGAGGCACTGAAGCTTTCTTT.

This clonotype was found many times. V and J are TRBV20-1 and TRBJ1-4; D remains ambiguous. Germline V gives CDR1 DFQATT, CDR2 SNEGSKA (reference sequence). This CDR3 comprises 14 residues. The V end was cut by 5 bases, the J end by 4 bases, with 14 bases between. CDR3 region: CSAPLGPFNEKLFF. Written as DNA, the CDR3 is TGCAGTGCTCCCCTTGGGCCCTTTAATGAAAAACTGTTTTTT.

This clonotype was counted only a few times. This chain joins TRBV13 and TRBJ2-5, with D perhaps matching TRBD1 (6 bases). Germline V gene sequence: CDR1 PRHDT, CDR2 FYEKMQ (reference sequence). V was pared by 1 base and J by 3 bases, with 15 bases between. CDR3 length equals 16 residues. The CDR3 bases are TGTGCCAGCAGCTTAGTCGACAGGTATCGTGAAGAGACCCAGTACTTC. Its translation is CASSLVDRYREETQYF.

The V gene is TRBV15, the J gene TRBJ2-7, with TRBD1 as a possible D gene (5 bases). The CDR3 runs 11 residues. Deletions cut 8 bases from V and 7 bases from J, with 12 bases between. The germline V gene has CDR1 LNHNV and CDR2 YYDKDF (reference sequence). DNA of the CDR3: TGTGCCACCCAGCAGGGTGGGGAGCAGTACTTC. It encodes CATQQGGEQYF.

The rearrangement joins TRBV20-1 to TRBJ2-7; D call uncertain. V was cut by 6 bases and J by 5 bases, with 8 bases left in between. The germline CDR1 and CDR2 sequences are DFQATT and SNEGSKA (reference sequence). This CDR3 is 10 amino acids long. Here the CDR3 reads CSAVSNEQYF. Written as DNA, the CDR3 is TGCAGTGCGGTATCCAACGAGCAGTACTTC.